The clone carrying this TCR beta chain was seen once. Its antigen is still unknown. Profiling relied on immunoSEQ multiplex PCR, and the TCRdb table lists in-frame clones only, not all of them. Here the sample spans roughly 13,000 clones, more than 75% being singletons. These data are taken from a study of OX40 agonist ivuxolimab in advanced cancers. In the study overall: Every 2 weeks, patients got intravenous ivuxolimab at one of six dose levels (0.01-10 mg/kg). Two patients with cutaneous melanoma and one with hepatocellular carcinoma, three in total, showed partial responses.

CDR1 and CDR2 from the germline V gene are SGDLS and YYNGEE. V lost 3 bases to trimming and J lost 1 base, with 10 bases between them. The CDR3 has 14 residues. Study results and caveats: Among the nonresponders, some also had low normalized T-cell clonal expansion. The study found that CD8+ T cells averaged more expanded clones than CD4+.

The chain joins TRBV9 to TRBJ2-5; no clear D. The material was CD4+ or CD8+ T cells sorted from blood, obtained in a trial of the OX40 agonist ivuxolimab. The sequence was obtained from an adult with an advanced solid tumor such as melanoma, head and neck, liver or kidney cancer. The CDR3 reads CASSGYGVQETQYF. The DNA of the CDR3 is TGTGCCAGCAGCGGATACGGAGTCCAAGAGACCCAGTACTTC.